This TCR beta chain was sequenced for a study of Graves' ophthalmopathy and Graves' hyperthyroidism (dated by TCRdb to the late 2010s). Study-wide context: Peripheral blood samples were taken at the time of initial diagnosis, before any treatment was given. To tell Graves' ophthalmopathy apart from Graves' hyperthyroidism, and to predict which patients would progress to ophthalmopathy, the study relied on TCR beta repertoire signatures. In total, 135 blood samples were TCR-sequenced: some 40 ophthalmopathy, about 75 hyperthyroidism and approximately 17 hyperthyroidism-to-ophthalmopathy patients. To explore V-J signatures distinguishing ophthalmopathy from hyperthyroidism, a discovery set of about a hundred patients (43 ophthalmopathy, roughly 60 stable hyperthyroidism) was enrolled. For independent validation, a separate cohort was made up of approximately 19 hyperthyroidism patients plus 17 patients who later progressed from hyperthyroidism to ophthalmopathy. In five to seven hyperthyroidism patients, T-cell repertoires of thyroid tissue and blood were compared. Once sampling was done, hyperthyroidism patients were given methimazole at a starting dose of 30 mg daily, while ophthalmopathy patients were given high-dose intravenous methylprednisolone. For training and testing, the 100 or so patients in the discovery cohort were randomly divided in a 7:3 ratio. What the research found in general, with its limitations: Most of the expanded thyroid clonotypes with a frequency above 0.001 were also detected in blood, and it was suggested that the thyroid immune response may be reflected by blood repertoires. The 13-signature model separated ophthalmopathy from stable hyperthyroidism with 85% to 90% sensitivity and approximately 83% specificity in cross-validation, and 80%/75% in the test set. No statistical method was used to predetermine the sample size, and group allocation was not hidden from the investigators. In validation, the model predicted ophthalmopathy progression with about 70% sensitivity and approximately 75% specificity; about a dozen predicted patients were CT-confirmed with GO in a median of about 6.1 months.

This clonotype appeared many times. The clone's antigen remains unknown. It has no much larger one-base neighbor in the sample; base qualities were not kept. For repertoire sequencing, the TCR beta CDR3 regions were amplified from RNA transcripts. A first-round RT-PCR used HTBI primers with the Qiagen OneStep RT-PCR kit, followed by a second-round multiplex PCR, size selection and purification. Libraries were sequenced on an Illumina HiSeq2000 using paired-end 100 bp reads. The original methods were these. SOAPnuke was used to process the reads, throwing out any read that had adapters, had uncalled bases, had a mean Phred below 15, or lacked an exact constant-primer or identifier match. COPE v1.2.5 was used to merge high-quality paired reads. Unique nucleotide sequences were defined as clonotypes and aligned to IMGT TRB V, D and J references using MiTCR v1.1. Analysis was restricted to V-J combinations with a frequency above 0.0001, which covered over 98% of repertoires. A TCR clonal expansion and chaos score per V-J combination was defined as the ratio of F50 clonal expansion to chaos observed in the TCRdist matrix. Features were reduced by Welch's t-statistics and random forest to over ten V-J combinations, which fed a naive Bayes classifier. The similarity between thyroid and blood repertoires was quantified using the Morisita-Horn index. The raw public data were reprocessed by TCRdb itself: fastp quality trimming at Q25, MiXCR clonotype calling, in-frame beta chains only. Every CDR3 protein is listed once, alongside the most common genes and DNA of its rows. In this record, the V and J calls reflect TCRdb's handling and not the investigators' own analysis. In this sample the table shows about 480,000 distinct CDR3 sequences, 13% to 15% of which occur a single time. The ten top clones hold roughly 10% of the sample.

Patients with ophthalmopathy had moderately to severely active disease, with a Clinical Activity Score of 3 or more, a NOSPECS grade of 4 or more, and a disease duration of less than 3 months. Patients with other autoimmune diseases, uncontrolled infections, pregnancy or lactation were excluded. Diagnosis was based on clinical symptoms, serum thyroxine, TRAb, thyroid ultrasound and orbital computed tomography. Using Ficoll-Paque density gradient centrifugation, PBMCs were isolated from about 9.2 ml of fresh peripheral blood. Total RNA was extracted with Trizol reagent and quality-checked on an Agilent 2100 Bioanalyzer. Inclusive of the bounding cysteine and phenylalanine, the CDR3 is 14 residues long. This entry keeps only the CDR3 DNA: 42 bases, framed from base 1. The germline ends are 10 bases apart after V is trimmed by 4 bases and J by 1 base. For CDR1 and CDR2, the germline V gene lists ENHRY and SYGVKD.

This TCR came from a woman in her twenties or thirties with Graves' ophthalmopathy. Donor details come from another sample of the same person, matched by shared clones. Source material: blood. This sequence uses TRBV10-3 and TRBJ1-2, and perhaps TRBD1 as D gene, on 5 matching bases. The CDR3 amino acid sequence is: CAISVQGINYGYTF. The DNA sequence follows: TGTGCCATCAGTGTCCAGGGAATTAACTATGGCTACACCTTC.